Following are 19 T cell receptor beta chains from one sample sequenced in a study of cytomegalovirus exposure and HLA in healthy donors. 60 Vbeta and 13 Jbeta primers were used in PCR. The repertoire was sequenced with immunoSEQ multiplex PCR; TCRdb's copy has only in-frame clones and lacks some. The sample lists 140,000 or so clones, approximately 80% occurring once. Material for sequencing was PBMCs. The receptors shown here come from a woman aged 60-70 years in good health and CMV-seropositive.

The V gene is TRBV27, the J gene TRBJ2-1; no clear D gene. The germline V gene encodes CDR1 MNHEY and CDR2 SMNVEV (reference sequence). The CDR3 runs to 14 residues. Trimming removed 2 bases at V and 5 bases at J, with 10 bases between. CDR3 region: CASSLQALNNEQFF. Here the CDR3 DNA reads TGTGCCAGCAGTTTACAGGCACTCAACAATGAGCAGTTCTTC.

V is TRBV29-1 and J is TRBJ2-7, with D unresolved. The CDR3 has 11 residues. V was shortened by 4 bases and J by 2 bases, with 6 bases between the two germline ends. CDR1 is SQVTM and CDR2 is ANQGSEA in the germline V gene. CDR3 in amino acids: CSVGQTYEQYF. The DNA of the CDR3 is TGCAGCGTTGGGCAGACCTACGAGCAGTACTTC.

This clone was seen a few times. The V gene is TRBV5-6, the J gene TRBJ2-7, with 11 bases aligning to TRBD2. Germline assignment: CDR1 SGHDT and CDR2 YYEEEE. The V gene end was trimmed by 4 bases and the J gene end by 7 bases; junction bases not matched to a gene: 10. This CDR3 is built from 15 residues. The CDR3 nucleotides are TGTGCCAGCAGCACGAACCTAGCGGGAGGAGGTGAGCAGTACTTC. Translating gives CASSTNLAGGGEQYF.

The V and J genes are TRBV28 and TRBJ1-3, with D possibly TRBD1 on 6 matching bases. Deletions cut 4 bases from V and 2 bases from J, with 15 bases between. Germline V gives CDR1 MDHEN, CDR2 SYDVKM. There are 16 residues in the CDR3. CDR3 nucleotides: TGTGCCAGCAGTTCCCCTTCGACAGGTCCTGGAAACACCATATATTTT. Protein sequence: CASSSPSTGPGNTIYF.

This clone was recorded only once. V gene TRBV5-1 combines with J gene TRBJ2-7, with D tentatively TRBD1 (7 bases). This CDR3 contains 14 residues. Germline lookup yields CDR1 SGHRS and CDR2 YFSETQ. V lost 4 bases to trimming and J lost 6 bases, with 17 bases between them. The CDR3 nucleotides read TGCGCCAGCAGCGCTGGAGGGGGCGCGCGCGAGCAGTACTTC. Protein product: CASSAGGGAREQYF.

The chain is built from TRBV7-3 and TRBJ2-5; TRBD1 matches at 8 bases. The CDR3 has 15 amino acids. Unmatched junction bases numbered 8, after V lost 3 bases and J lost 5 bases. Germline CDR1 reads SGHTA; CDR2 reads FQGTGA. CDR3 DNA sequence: TGTGCCAGCAGCTTTGGGCAGGGGGCTTGGGAGACCCAGTACTTC. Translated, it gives CASSFGQGAWETQYF.

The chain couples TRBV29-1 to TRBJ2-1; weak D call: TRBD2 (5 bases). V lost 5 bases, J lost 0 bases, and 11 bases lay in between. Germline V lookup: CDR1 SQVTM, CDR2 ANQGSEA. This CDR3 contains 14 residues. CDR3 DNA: TGCAGCGTTCTGGGGAGTAACTCCTACAATGAGCAGTTCTTC. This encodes CSVLGSNSYNEQFF.

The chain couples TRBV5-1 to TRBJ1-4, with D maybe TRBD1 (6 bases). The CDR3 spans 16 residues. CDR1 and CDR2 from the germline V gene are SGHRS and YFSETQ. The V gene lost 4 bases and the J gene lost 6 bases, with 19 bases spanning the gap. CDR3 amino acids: CASSLGHLPFDEKLFF. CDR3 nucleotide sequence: TGCGCCAGCAGCCTGGGACACCTTCCATTCGATGAAAAACTGTTTTTT. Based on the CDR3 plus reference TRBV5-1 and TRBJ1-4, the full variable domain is KAGVTQTPRYLIKTRGQQVTLSCSPISGHRSVSWYQQTPGQGLQFLFEYFSETQRNKGNFPGRFSGRQFSNSRSEMNVSTLELGDSALYLCASSLGHLPFDEKLFFGSGTQLSVL.

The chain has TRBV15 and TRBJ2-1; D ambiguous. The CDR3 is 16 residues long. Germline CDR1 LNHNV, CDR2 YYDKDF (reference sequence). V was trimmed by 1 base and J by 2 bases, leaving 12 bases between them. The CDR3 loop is CATSRGGASPYNEQFF. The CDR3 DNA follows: TGTGCCACCAGCAGAGGTGGAGCTAGTCCCTACAATGAGCAGTTCTTC. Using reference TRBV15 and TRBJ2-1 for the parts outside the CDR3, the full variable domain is DAMVIQNPRYQVTQFGKPVTLSCSQTLNHNVMYWYQQKSSQAPKLLFHYYDKDFNNEADTPDNFQSRRPNTSFCFLDIRSPGLGDTAMYLCATSRGGASPYNEQFFGPGTRLTVL.

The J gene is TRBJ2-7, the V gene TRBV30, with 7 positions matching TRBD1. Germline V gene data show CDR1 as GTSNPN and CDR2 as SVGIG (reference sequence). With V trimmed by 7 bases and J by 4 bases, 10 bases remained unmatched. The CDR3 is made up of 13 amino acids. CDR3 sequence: CASDRETQYEQYF. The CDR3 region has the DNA TGTGCCTCCGACAGGGAGACTCAGTACGAGCAGTACTTC.

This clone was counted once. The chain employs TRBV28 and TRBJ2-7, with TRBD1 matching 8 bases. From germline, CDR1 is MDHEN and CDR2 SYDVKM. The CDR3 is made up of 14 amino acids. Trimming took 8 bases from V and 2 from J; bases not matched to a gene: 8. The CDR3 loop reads CASHRTGGPYEQYF. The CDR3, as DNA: TGTGCCAGCCATAGAACAGGGGGACCCTACGAGCAGTACTTC.

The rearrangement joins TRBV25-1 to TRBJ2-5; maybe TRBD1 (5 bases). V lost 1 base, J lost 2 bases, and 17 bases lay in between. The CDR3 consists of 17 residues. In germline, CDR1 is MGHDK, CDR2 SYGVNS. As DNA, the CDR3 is TGTGCCAGCAGTGAATTTGGTGGGGCCAGTGTTCAAGAGACCCAGTACTTC. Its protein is CASSEFGGASVQETQYF. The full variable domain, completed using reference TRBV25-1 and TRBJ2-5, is EADIYQTPRYLVIGTGKKITLECSQTMGHDKMYWYQQDPGMELHLIHYSYGVNSTEKGDLSSESTVSRIRTEHFPLTLESARPSHTSQYLCASSEFGGASVQETQYFGPGTRLLVL.

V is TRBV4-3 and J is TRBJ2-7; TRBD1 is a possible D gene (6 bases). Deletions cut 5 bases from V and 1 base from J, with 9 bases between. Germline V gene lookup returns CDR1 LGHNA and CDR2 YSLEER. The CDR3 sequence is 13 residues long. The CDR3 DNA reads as TGCGCCAGCAGCTACAGGGATTCCTACGAGCAGTACTTC. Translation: CASSYRDSYEQYF.

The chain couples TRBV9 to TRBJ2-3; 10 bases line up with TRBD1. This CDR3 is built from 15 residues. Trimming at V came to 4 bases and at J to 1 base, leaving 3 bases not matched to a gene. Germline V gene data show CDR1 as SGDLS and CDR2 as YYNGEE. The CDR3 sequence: CASSPDRGGTDTQYF. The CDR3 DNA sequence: TGTGCCAGCAGCCCGGACAGGGGGGGCACAGATACGCAGTATTTT.

The CDR3, as DNA: TGTGCCAGCAGTTTGGGTCAGACAGGGGTAAGAGAAAAACTGTTTTTT. Its translation: CASSLGQTGVREKLFF. The chain couples TRBV6-5 to TRBJ1-4, with 8 bases lining up with TRBD1. Trimming at V came to 4 bases and at J to 8 bases, leaving 12 bases not matched to a gene. The CDR3 has 16 residues. The germline V gene has CDR1 MNHEY and CDR2 SVGAGI.

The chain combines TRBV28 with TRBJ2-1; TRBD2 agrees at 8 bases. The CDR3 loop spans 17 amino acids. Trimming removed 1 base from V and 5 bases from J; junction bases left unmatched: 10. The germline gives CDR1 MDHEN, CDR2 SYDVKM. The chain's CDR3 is CASSLSSGRAEDNEQFF. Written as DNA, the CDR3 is TGTGCCAGCAGTTTATCTTCCGGGAGGGCCGAAGACAATGAGCAGTTCTTC.

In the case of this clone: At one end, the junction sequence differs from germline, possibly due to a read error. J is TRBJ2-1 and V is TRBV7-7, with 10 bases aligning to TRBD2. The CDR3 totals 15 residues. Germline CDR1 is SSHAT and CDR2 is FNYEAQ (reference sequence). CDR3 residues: CASSLTTSGTDEQFF. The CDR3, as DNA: TGTGCTAGCAGCCTTACTACTAGCGGGACTGATGAGCAGTTCTTC.

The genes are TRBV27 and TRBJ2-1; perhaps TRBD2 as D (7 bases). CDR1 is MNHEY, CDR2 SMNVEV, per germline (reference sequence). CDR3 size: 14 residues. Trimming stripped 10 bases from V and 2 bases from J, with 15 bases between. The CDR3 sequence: CATQGGEAYNEQFF. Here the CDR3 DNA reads TGTGCCACGCAAGGGGGGGAGGCCTACAATGAGCAGTTCTTC.

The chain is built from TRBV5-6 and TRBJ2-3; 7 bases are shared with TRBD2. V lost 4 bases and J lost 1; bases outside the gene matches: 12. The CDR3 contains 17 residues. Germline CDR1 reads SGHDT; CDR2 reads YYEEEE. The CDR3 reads CASSTFASGPRTDTQYF. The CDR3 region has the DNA TGTGCCAGCAGCACCTTCGCTAGCGGTCCACGCACAGATACGCAGTATTTT.